This T cell receptor (beta chain) was obtained from a study of blood T cell repertoires in COVID-19. V gave up 3 bases and J gave up 6 bases; unmatched junction bases: 8. Germline V gene sequence: CDR1 SGDLS, CDR2 YYNGEE. This CDR3 comprises 15 residues. Data came from immunoSEQ multiplex PCR; TCRdb stores just in-frame clones and leaves some out. Of 310,000 or so clones listed, around 90% were seen once; the top ten hold 8.5% to 10%. Each recovered donor of Cohort 3 presented with two negative PCRs, clearance, or symptom resolution. The receptor was derived from a woman under 30 who had recovered from COVID-19. The chain recombines TRBV9 with TRBJ1-2; TRBD1 aligns across 10 bases. Sequencing was carried out using PBMCs or T cells enriched from blood (not recorded which). Here the CDR3 DNA reads TGTGCCAGCAGCGCCACCGGGACAGGGGTTGATGGCTACACCTTC. This codes for CASSATGTGVDGYTF.